What follows describes a single T cell receptor (beta chain). At one end the junction does not follow the germline gene, possibly because of a read error. The CDR3 length is 17 residues. Germline V CDR1 and CDR2: ENHRY, SYGVKD. This entry is derived from a study of tumor and adjacent non-tumor tissue in lung cancer. No cell sorting was done before RNA was extracted from the tissue. More than 3 cm separated this lung sample from the edge of the tumor. Three rounds of nested PCR, following a modified ARM-PCR protocol, produced the TCRbeta library. TCRdb reprocessed the multiplex PCR reads via MiXCR and lists one record per CDR3 protein. Counted here are some 97,000 distinct CDR3 sequences, roughly 60% occurring once; the ten biggest clones make up approximately 18%.

This clonotype was sampled from a man aged 25 to 40 with non-small cell lung cancer. This chain uses TRBV10-3 with TRBJ2-6, with D possibly TRBD1 on 6 matching bases. Specimen: distant non-tumor lung tissue. CDR3 protein: CATRDHRDSSRANVLTF. The CDR3 DNA sequence: TGTGCCACCAGGGATCACAGGGATAGCTCTAGGGCCAACGTCCTGACTTTC.